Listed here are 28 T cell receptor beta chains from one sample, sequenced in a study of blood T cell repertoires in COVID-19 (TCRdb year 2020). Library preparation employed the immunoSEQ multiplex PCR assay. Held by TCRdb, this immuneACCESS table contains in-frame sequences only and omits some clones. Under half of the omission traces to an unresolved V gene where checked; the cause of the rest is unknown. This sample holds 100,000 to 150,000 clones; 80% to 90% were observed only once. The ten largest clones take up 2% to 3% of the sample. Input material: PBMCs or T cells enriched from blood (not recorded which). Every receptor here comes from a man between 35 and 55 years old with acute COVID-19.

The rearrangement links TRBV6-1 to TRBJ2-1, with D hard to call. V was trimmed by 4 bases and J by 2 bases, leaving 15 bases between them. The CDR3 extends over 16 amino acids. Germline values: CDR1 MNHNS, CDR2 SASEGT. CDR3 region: CASSALLPLTYNEQFF. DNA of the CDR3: TGTGCCAGCAGTGCCTTACTCCCCCTCACCTACAATGAGCAGTTCTTC.

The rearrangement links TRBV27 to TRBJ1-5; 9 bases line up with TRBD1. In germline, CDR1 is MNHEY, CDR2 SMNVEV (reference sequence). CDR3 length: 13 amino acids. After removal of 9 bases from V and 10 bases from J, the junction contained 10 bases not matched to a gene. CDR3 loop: CASPSDRGGPQHF. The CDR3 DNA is TGTGCCAGTCCGTCCGACAGGGGGGGCCCCCAGCATTTT.

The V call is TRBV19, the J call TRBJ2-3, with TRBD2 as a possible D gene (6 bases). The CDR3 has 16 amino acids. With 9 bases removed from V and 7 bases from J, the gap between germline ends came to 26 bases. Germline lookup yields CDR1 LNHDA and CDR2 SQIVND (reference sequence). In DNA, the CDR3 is TGTGCCAGCGGAAGGAATAGCGGCCACGGGCAAAATACGCAGTATTTT. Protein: CASGRNSGHGQNTQYF.

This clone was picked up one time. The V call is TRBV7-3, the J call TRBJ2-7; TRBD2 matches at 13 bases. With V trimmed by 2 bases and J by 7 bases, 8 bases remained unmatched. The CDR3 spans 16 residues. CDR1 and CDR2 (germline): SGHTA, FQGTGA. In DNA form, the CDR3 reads TGTGCCAGCAGCTTATCTGGACTAGCGGGAGCACCAGAGCAGTACTTC. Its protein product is CASSLSGLAGAPEQYF.

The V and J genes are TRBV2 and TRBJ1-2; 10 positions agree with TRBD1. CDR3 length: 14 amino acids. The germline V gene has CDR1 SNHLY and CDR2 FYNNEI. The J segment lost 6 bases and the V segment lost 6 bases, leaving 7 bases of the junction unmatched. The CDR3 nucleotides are TGTGCCAGCAGACCGGACAGGGGGTCGAATGGCTACACCTTC. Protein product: CASRPDRGSNGYTF.

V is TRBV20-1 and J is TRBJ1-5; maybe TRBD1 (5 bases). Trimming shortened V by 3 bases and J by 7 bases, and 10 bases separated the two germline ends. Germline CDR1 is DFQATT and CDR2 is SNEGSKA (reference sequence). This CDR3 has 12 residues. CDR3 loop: CSASDRGQPQHF. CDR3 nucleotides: TGCAGTGCTAGTGATAGGGGCCAGCCCCAGCATTTT.

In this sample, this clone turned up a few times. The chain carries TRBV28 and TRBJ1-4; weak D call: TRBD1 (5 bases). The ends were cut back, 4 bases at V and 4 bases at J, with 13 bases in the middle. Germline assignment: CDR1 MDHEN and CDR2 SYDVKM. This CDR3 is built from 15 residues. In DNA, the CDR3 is TGTGCCAGCAGTTGGGAAGGGGCCAATAATGAAAAACTGTTTTTT. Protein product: CASSWEGANNEKLFF.

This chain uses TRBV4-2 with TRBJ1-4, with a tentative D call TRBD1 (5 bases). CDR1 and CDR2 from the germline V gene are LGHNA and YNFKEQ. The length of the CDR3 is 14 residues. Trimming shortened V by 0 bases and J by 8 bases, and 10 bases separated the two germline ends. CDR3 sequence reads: CASSQDAGQEKLFF. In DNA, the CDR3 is TGTGCCAGCAGCCAAGACGCAGGGCAGGAAAAACTGTTTTTT.

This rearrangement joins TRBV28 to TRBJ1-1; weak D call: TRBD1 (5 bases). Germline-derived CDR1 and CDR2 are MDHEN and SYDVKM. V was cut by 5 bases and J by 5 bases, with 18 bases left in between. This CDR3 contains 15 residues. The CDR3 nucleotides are TGTGCCAGCAGTGGGGCTGAAGGGCTGGCGACTGAAGCTTTCTTT. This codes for CASSGAEGLATEAFF.

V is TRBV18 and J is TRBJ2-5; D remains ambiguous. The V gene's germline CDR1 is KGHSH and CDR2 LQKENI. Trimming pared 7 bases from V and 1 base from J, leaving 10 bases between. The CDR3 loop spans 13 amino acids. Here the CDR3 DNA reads TGTGCCAGCTTACCCCGGAGCCAAGAGACCCAGTACTTC. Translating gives CASLPRSQETQYF.

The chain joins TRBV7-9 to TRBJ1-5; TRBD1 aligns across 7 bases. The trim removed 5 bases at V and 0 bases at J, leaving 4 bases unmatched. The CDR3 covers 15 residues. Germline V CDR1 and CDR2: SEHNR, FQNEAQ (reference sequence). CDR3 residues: CASSATGNSNQPQHF. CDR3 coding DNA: TGTGCCAGCAGCGCGACAGGGAATAGCAATCAGCCCCAGCATTTT.

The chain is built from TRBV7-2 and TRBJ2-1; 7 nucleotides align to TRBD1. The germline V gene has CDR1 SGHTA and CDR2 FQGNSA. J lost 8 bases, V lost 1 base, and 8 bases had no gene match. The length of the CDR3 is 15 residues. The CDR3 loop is CASSLVGRGGDEQFF. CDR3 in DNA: TGTGCCAGCAGCTTAGTAGGAAGAGGGGGCGATGAGCAGTTCTTC. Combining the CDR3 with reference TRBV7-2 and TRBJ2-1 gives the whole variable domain GAGVSQSPSNKVTEKGKDVELRCDPISGHTALYWYRQSLGQGLEFLIYFQGNSAPDKSGLPSDRFSAERTGGSVSTLTIQRTQQEDSAVYLCASSLVGRGGDEQFFGPGTRLTVL.

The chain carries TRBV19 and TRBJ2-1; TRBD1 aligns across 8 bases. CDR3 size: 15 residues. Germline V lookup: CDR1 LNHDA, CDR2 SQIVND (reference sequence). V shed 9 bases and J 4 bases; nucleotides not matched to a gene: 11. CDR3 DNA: TGTGCCAGCACCTCCGGGACAGGAGAATACAATGAGCAGTTCTTC. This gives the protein CASTSGTGEYNEQFF.

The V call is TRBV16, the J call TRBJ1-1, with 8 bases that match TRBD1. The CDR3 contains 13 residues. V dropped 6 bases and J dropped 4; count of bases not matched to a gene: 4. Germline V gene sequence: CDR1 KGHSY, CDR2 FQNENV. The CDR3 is CASREQGVTEAFF. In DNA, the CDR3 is TGTGCCAGCAGGGAACAGGGGGTCACTGAAGCTTTCTTT.

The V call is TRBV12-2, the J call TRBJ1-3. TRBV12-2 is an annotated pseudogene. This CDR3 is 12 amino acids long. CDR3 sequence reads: CASRLALNTIYF. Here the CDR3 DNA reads TGTGCAAGTCGCTTAGCTCTAAACACCATATATTTT.

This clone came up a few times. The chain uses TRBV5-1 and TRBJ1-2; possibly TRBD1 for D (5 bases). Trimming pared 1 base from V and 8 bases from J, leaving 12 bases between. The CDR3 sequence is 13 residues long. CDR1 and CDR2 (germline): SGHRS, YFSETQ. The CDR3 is CASSLLGEGGYTF. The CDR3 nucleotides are TGCGCCAGCAGCTTGCTGGGGGAGGGCGGCTACACCTTC.

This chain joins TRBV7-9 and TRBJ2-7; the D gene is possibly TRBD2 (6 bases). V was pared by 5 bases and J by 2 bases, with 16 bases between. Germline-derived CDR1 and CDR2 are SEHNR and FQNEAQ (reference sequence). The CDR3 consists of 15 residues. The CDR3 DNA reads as TGTGCCAGCAGCCCCTTCCGGGACTTCGCCTACGAGCAGTACTTC. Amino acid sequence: CASSPFRDFAYEQYF.

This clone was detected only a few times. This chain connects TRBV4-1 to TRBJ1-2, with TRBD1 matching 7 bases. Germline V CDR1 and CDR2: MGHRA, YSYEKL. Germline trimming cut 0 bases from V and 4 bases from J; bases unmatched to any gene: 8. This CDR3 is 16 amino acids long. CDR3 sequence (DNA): TGCGCCAGCAGCCAAGATCCGAGACAGGGTGCCTATGGCTACACCTTC. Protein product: CASSQDPRQGAYGYTF.

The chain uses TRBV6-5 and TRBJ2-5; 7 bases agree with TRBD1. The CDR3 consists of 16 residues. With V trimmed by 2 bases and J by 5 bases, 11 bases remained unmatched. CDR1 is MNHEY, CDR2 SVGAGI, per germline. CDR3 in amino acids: CASSYPQGQRRETQYF. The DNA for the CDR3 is TGTGCCAGCAGTTACCCCCAGGGACAGCGAAGGGAGACCCAGTACTTC.

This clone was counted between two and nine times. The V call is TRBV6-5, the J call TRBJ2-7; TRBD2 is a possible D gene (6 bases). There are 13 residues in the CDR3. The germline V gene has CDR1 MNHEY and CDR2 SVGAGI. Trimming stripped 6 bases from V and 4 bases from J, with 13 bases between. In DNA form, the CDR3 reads TGTGCCAGCAGAGTGGAGGGTGGGTACGAGCAGTACTTC. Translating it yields CASRVEGGYEQYF.

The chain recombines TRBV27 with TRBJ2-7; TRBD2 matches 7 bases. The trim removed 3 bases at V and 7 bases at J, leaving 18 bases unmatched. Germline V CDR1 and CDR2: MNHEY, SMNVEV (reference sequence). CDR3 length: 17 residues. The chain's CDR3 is CASSLPPRGLGQEEQYF. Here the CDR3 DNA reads TGTGCCAGCAGTTTGCCCCCCCGCGGACTAGGGCAGGAGGAGCAGTACTTC.

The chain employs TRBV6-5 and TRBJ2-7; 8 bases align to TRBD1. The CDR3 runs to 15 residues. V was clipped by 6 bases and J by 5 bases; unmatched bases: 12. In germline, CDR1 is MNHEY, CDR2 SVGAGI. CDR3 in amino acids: CASSYTRQGPHEQYF. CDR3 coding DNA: TGTGCCAGCAGCTATACCCGACAGGGGCCCCACGAGCAGTACTTC.

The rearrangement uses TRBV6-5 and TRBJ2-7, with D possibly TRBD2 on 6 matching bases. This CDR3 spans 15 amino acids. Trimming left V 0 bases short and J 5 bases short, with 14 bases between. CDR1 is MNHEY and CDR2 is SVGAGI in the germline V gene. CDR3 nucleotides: TGTGCCAGCAGTTACTCGGAACGGGAGTCGGACGAGCAGTACTTC. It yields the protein CASSYSERESDEQYF.

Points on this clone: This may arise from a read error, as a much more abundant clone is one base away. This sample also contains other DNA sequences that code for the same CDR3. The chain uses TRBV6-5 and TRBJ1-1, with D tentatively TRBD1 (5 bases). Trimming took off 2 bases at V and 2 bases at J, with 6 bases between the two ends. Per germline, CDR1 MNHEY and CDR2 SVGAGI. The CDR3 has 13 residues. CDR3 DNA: TGTGCCAGCAGTTACAGGGGTAACACTGAAGCTTTCTTT. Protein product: CASSYRGNTEAFF.

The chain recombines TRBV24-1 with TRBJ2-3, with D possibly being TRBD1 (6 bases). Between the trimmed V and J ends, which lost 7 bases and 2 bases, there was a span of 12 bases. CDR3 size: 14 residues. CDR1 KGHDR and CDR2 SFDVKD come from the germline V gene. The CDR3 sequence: CATRGHGNTDTQYF. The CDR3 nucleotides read TGTGCCACCAGGGGACACGGGAACACAGATACGCAGTATTTT.

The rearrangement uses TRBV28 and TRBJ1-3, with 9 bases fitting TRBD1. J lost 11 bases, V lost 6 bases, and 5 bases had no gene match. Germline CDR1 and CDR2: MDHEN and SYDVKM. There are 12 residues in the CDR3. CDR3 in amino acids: CASRRQGVAIYF. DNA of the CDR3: TGTGCCAGCAGACGACAGGGGGTAGCCATATATTTT.

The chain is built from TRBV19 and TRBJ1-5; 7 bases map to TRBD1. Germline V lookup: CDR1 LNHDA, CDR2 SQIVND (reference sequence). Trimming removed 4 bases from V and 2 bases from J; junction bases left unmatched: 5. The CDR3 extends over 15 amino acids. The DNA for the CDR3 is TGTGCCAGTAGTACTTGGGACAGTCGCAATCAGCCCCAGCATTTT. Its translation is CASSTWDSRNQPQHF. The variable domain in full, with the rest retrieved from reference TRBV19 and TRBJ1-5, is DGGITQSPKYLFRKEGQNVTLSCEQNLNHDAMYWYRQDPGQGLRLIYYSQIVNDFQKGDIAEGYSVSREKKESFPLTVTSAQKNPTAFYLCASSTWDSRNQPQHFGDGTRLSIL.

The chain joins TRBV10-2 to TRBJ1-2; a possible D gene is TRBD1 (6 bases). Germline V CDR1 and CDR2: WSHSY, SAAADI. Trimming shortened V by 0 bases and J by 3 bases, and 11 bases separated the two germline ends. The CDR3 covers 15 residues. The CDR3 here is CASSESGGQDYGYTF. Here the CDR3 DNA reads TGCGCCAGCAGTGAGTCCGGGGGGCAAGACTATGGCTACACCTTC.